This TCR beta chain is drawn from a study of long-term antiretroviral therapy in people with HIV. They ran version v3.0 of the immunoSEQ assay at survey level. Only in-frame clones appear in the TCRdb table, and some are missing; sequencing was by immunoSEQ multiplex PCR. The table has around 25,000 clones, about 86% seen once. The CDR3 is 15 residues long. The V gene lost 5 bases and the J gene lost 7 bases, with 15 bases spanning the gap. Germline assignment: CDR1 SGHAT and CDR2 FQNNGV. The gene calls are TRBV11-2 and TRBJ1-6; D perhaps matches TRBD1 (6 bases). This TCR was recovered from a young man with HIV. The source was unsorted PBMCs, collected 3 years after starting antiretroviral therapy. The CDR3 DNA sequence: TGTGCCAGCAGCCTTCTGGGGGCAGGAAATTCACCCCTCCACTTT. Encoded protein: CASSLLGAGNSPLHF.